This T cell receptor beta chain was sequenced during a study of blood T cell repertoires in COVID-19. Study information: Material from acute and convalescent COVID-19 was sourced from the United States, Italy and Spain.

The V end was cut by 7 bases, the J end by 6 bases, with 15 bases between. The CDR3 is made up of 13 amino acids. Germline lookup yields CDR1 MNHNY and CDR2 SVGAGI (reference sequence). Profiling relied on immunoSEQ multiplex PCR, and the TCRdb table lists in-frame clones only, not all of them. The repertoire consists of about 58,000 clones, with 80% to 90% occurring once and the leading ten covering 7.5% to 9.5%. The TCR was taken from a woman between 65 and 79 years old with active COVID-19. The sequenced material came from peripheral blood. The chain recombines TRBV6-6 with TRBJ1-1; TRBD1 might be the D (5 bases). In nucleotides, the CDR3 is TGTGCCAGCACGACAGCCAAGGTATCTGAAGCTTTCTTT. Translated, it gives CASTTAKVSEAFF.